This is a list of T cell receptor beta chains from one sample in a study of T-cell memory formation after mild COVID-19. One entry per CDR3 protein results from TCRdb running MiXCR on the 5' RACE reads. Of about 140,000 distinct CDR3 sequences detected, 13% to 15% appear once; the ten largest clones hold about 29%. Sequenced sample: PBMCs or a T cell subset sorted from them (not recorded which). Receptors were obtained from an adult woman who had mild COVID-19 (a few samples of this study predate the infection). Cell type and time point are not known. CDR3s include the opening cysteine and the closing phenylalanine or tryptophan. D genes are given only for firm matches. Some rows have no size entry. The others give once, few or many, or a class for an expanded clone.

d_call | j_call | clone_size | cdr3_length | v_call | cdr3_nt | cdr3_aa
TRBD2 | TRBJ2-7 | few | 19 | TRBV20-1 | TGCAGTGCTAGAGATGCCATGGCTAGCGGGATAAGAGTCTCGGACGAGCAGTACTTC | CSARDAMASGIRVSDEQYF
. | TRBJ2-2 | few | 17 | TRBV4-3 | TGCGCCAGCAGCCAAGAGCTGAGGTCCCCGAACACCGGGGAGCTGTTTTTT | CASSQELRSPNTGELFF
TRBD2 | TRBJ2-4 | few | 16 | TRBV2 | TGTGCCAGCAGTACTCGACTAGCGGGGCCGGGGGACATTCAGTACTTC | CASSTRLAGPGDIQYF
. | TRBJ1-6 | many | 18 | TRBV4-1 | TGCGCCAGCAGCCCGTCCCCGGGACTTAGCTCCTATAATTCACCCCTCCACTTT | CASSPSPGLSSYNSPLHF
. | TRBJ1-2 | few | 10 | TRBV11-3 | TGTGCCAGCAGCTTAGATGGCTACACCTTC | CASSLDGYTF
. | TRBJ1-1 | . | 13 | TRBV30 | TGTGCCTGGAGGGACGGACAGAACACTGAAGCTTTCTTT | CAWRDGQNTEAFF
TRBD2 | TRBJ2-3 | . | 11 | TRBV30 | TGTGCCTGGAGTGGAGGCGGGGGGATGTATTTT | CAWSGGGGMYF
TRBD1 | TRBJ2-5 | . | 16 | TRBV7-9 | TGTGCCAGCAGCTCCTTGGGGGACAGGGGGCTTGAGACCCAGTACTTC | CASSSLGDRGLETQYF
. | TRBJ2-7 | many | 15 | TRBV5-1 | TGCGCCAGCAGCTTGGAGCTGCGGGTCATGGACGAGCAGTACTTC | CASSLELRVMDEQYF
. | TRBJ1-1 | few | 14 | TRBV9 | TGTGCCAGCAGCGTAGCCTCAGCAAACACTGAAGCTTTCTTT | CASSVASANTEAFF
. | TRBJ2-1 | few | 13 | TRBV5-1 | TGCGCCAGCAGCCATGACCTTGGGGATGAGCAGTTCTTC | CASSHDLGDEQFF
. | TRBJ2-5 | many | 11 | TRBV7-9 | TGTGCCAGCAGCTTACAAGAGACCCAGTACTTC | CASSLQETQYF
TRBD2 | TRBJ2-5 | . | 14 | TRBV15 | TGTGCCACCAGCGGCTCGTCGGGAGGGGAGACCCAGTACTTC | CATSGSSGGETQYF
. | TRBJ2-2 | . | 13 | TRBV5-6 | TGTGCCAGCAGCTCCGGAGGGGGCGGGGAGCTGTTTTTT | CASSSGGGGELFF
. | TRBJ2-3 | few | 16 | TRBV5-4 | TGTGCCAGCAGCTGGGGATCCTCCCCTAGCCCAGATACGCAGTATTTT | CASSWGSSPSPDTQYF
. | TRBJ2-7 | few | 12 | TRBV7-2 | TGTGCCAGCTCAAAGAGCTCCTACGAGCAGTACTTC | CASSKSSYEQYF
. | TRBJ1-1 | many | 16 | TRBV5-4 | TGTGCCAGCAGCTGGGGGGGCCGGGGCATGAACACTGAAGCTTTCTTT | CASSWGGRGMNTEAFF
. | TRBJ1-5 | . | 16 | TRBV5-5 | TGTGCCAGCAGCTTGGATACGGGACGGACGAATCAGCCCCAGCATTTT | CASSLDTGRTNQPQHF
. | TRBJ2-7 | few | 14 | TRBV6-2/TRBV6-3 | TGTGCCAGCAGTTACTCGAGTGACTCCTACGAGCAGTACTTC | CASSYSSDSYEQYF
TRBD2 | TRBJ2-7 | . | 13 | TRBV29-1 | TGCAGCGTTCATCTAGCGGGAGCCTACGAGCAGTACTTC | CSVHLAGAYEQYF
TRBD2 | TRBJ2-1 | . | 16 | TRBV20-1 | TGCAGTGCTAGAACCTTAGGACTAGCGGGAAACAATGAGCAGTTCTTC | CSARTLGLAGNNEQFF
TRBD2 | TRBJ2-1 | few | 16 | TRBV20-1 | TGCAGTGCTAGGATCGGGGGGGCCGACTTTTATAATGAGCAGTTCTTC | CSARIGGADFYNEQFF
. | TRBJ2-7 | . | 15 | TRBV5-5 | TGTGCCAGCAGCTCGGTACAGGGGAGGACCTACGAGCAGTACTTC | CASSSVQGRTYEQYF
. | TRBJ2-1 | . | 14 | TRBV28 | TGTGCCAGCAGACCTCAGGGGAACTACAATGAGCAGTTCTTC | CASRPQGNYNEQFF
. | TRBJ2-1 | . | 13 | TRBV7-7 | TGTGCCAGCAGCTCCGGGTGGGGCAATGAGCAGTTCTTC | CASSSGWGNEQFF
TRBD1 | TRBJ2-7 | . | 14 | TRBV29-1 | TGCAGCGGGGGGACCGGGACAGCCGCCTACGAGCAGTACTTC | CSGGTGTAAYEQYF
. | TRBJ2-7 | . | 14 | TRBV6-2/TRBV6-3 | TGTGCCAGCAGTTCAACAGATTTACCCTACGAGCAGTACTTC | CASSSTDLPYEQYF
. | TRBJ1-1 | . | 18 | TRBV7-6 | TGTGCCAGCAGCTTAGAGCCCCCGGGTGGAGGGGGAAACACTGAAGCTTTCTTT | CASSLEPPGGGGNTEAFF
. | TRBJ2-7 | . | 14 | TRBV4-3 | TGCGCCAGCAGTGTCAGCCGAGGCTCCTACGAGCAGTACTTC | CASSVSRGSYEQYF
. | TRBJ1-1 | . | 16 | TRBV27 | TGTGCCAGCAGTTTAGGGGAACCAGGATGGATAACTGAAGCTTTCTTT | CASSLGEPGWITEAFF
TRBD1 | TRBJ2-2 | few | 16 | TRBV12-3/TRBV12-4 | TGTGCCAGCAGTTTTGGGGGACAGTCGAACACCGGGGAGCTGTTTTTT | CASSFGGQSNTGELFF
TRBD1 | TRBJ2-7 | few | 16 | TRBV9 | TGTGCCAGCAGCCCCGCGTCGACAGGGTCCTTCTACGAGCAGTACTTC | CASSPASTGSFYEQYF
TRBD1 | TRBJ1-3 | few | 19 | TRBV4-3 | TGCGCCAGCAGCCAAGATTTCGGCAGGGGGTTCCACTCTGGAAACACCATATATTTT | CASSQDFGRGFHSGNTIYF
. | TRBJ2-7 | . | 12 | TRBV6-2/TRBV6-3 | TGTGCCAGCCGATCAGCAACACCGGAGCAGTACTTC | CASRSATPEQYF
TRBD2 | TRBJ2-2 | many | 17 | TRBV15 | TGTGCCACCAGCAGAGAAGGACTAGACTCGAACACCGGGGAGCTGTTTTTT | CATSREGLDSNTGELFF